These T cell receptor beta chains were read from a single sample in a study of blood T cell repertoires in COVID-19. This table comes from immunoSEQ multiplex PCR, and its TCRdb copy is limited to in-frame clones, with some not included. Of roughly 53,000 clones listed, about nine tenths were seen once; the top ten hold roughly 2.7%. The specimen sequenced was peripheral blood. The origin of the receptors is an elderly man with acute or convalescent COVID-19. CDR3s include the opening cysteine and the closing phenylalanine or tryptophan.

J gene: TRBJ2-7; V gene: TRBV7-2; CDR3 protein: CASSQMTGAKYEQYF
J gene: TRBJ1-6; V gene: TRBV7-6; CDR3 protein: CASSLGQGGNSPLHF
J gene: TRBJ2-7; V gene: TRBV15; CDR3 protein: CATSREGGYEQYF
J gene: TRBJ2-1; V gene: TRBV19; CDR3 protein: CASSIQAGVYNEQFF
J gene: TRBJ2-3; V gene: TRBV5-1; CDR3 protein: CASSEPGRETDTQYF
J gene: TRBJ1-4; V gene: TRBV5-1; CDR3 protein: CASSVDRTNEKLFF
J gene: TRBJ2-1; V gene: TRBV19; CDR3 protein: CASSFSGTGRNEQFF
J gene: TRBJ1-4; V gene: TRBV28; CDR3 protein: CASSYSPTNEKLFF
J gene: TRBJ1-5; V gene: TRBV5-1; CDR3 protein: CASRPSTGSNQPQHF
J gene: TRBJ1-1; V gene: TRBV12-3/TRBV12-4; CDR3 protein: CASRRGTEAFF
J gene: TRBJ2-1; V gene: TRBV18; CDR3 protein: CASSADRGQYNEQFF
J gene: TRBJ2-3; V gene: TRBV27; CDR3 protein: CASSFLTTGIDTDTQYF
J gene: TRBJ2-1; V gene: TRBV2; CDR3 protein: CASRGRLGATNEQFF
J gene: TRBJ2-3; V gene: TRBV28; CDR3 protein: CATTWTGPTDTQYF
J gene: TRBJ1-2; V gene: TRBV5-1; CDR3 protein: CASSPGGQGKGYTF
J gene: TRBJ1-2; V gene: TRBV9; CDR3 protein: CASSSRGGYTF
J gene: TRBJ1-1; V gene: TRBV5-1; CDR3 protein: CASSWNRGLDTEAFF
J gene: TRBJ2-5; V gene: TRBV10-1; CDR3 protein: CASSDPASGGIETQYF
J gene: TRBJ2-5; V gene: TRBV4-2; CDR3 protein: CASSQETSSQETQYF
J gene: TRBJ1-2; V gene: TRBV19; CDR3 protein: CASSIGGQHIHGYTF
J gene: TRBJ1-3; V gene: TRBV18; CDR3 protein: CASQQVGNTIYF
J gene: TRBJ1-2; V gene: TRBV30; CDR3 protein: CAWSAGGGRTRGYTF